The rows below give T cell receptor beta chains drawn from one sample of a study of shared clonotypes between healthy human individuals. The data were produced by immunoSEQ multiplex PCR, yet TCRdb's version contains in-frame clones alone and is incomplete. The top ten clones hold more than 0.95% of a sample with about 2 million clones, approximately 94% of them seen once. Sequencing was done on a sample of naive CD8+ T cells sorted from blood. Source of these receptors: a young man in good health. The CDR3 runs from the conserved cysteine through the conserved F or W. A D gene is named only where the DNA matches it firmly.

j_gene: TRBJ1-4; v_gene: TRBV29-1; d_gene: TRBD1; CDR3aa: CSVEEGQGGEKLFF
j_gene: TRBJ2-7; v_gene: TRBV21-1; d_gene: -; CDR3aa: CASSKGQSYEQYF
j_gene: TRBJ2-4; v_gene: TRBV29-1; d_gene: -; CDR3aa: CSVEGAKNIQYF
j_gene: TRBJ2-5; v_gene: TRBV6-5; d_gene: -; CDR3aa: CASSYDLGLQETQYF
j_gene: TRBJ1-6; v_gene: TRBV19; d_gene: TRBD1; CDR3aa: CASSPDSDRVNSPLHF
j_gene: TRBJ1-2; v_gene: TRBV27; d_gene: TRBD1; CDR3aa: CASSLQGPNYGYTF
j_gene: TRBJ2-1; v_gene: TRBV7-8; d_gene: TRBD2; CDR3aa: CASSPWRGSNEQFF
j_gene: TRBJ2-7; v_gene: TRBV5-4; d_gene: TRBD1; CDR3aa: CASSLDRAGVYEQYF
j_gene: TRBJ1-2; v_gene: TRBV6-6; d_gene: -; CDR3aa: CASSARSGVDYGYTF
j_gene: TRBJ2-7; v_gene: TRBV10-3; d_gene: TRBD2; CDR3aa: CAISGLAGGSYEQYF
j_gene: TRBJ2-7; v_gene: TRBV28; d_gene: -; CDR3aa: CASSLTGMNEQYF
j_gene: TRBJ2-1; v_gene: TRBV10-3; d_gene: TRBD2; CDR3aa: CAISEGTSGSDYNEQFF
j_gene: TRBJ1-1; v_gene: TRBV29-1; d_gene: TRBD1; CDR3aa: CSARQGNTEAFF
j_gene: TRBJ2-7; v_gene: TRBV2; d_gene: TRBD1; CDR3aa: CASTLPGQVVYEQYF
j_gene: TRBJ2-5; v_gene: TRBV7-9; d_gene: -; CDR3aa: CASSLEGLGETQYF
j_gene: TRBJ2-2; v_gene: TRBV7-9; d_gene: -; CDR3aa: CASRRGNTGELFF
j_gene: TRBJ2-2; v_gene: TRBV2; d_gene: TRBD1; CDR3aa: CASSDFRTGDTGELFF
j_gene: TRBJ1-4; v_gene: TRBV27; d_gene: TRBD1; CDR3aa: CASSWGTGHEKLFF
j_gene: TRBJ1-1; v_gene: TRBV4-1; d_gene: -; CDR3aa: CASSQDQGLNTEAFF
j_gene: TRBJ2-5; v_gene: TRBV5-1; d_gene: -; CDR3aa: CASARDNEEETQYF
j_gene: TRBJ2-1; v_gene: TRBV6-1; d_gene: TRBD2; CDR3aa: CASSLTSGSYDEQFF
j_gene: TRBJ1-1; v_gene: TRBV6-6; d_gene: -; CDR3aa: CASSADPWRAFF
j_gene: TRBJ1-1; v_gene: TRBV6-5; d_gene: -; CDR3aa: CASRATVNTEAFF
j_gene: TRBJ2-7; v_gene: TRBV5-1; d_gene: TRBD1; CDR3aa: CASSFKQGAYEQYF
j_gene: TRBJ1-4; v_gene: TRBV30; d_gene: -; CDR3aa: CAWSVADPGDGKSLFF
j_gene: TRBJ2-1; v_gene: TRBV7-6; d_gene: -; CDR3aa: CASSLGASEQFF
j_gene: TRBJ2-1; v_gene: TRBV10-3; d_gene: TRBD2; CDR3aa: CAISERSGRSNEQFF